The 22 T cell receptor beta chains below come from one sample, sequenced in a study of blood T cells in healthy people across ages. Combining a sample-barcoded 5' primer with a J-beta primer mix, a second PCR ran for roughly 7 to 11 cycles. TCRdb used MiXCR to reprocess the 5' RACE reads, holding one entry per CDR3 protein. This sample yields roughly 700,000 distinct CDR3 sequences, of which 20% to 30% are seen a single time; 9.4% belongs to the top ten. Separately, the same data were catalogued under a study of T cells of mothers and their children.

Sequenced sample: blood. These receptors originate from a boy aged 5-17 years in good health.

The chain recombines TRBV20-1 with TRBJ2-5; 9 bases map to TRBD2. V lost 7 bases to trimming and J lost 5 bases; unmatched junction nucleotides: 8. The CDR3 contains 13 residues. CDR1 and CDR2 (germline): DFQATT, SNEGSKA (reference sequence). CDR3 sequence reads: CSGGSGGWETQYF. CDR3 nucleotides: TGCAGTGGTGGTAGCGGGGGATGGGAGACCCAGTACTTC.

This clonotype was counted a few times. The rearrangement joins TRBV20-1 to TRBJ2-7; possible D gene TRBD1, 6 bases. This CDR3 region has 13 residues. The V end was cut by 3 bases, the J end by 1 base, with 10 bases between. Germline assignment: CDR1 DFQATT and CDR2 SNEGSKA (reference sequence). The CDR3 nucleotides read TGCAGTGCTAGGGAACAGGGATCCTACGAGCAGTACTTC. Translating gives CSAREQGSYEQYF.

CDR3 sequence: CASSPQSAGGPGEQFF. CDR3 coding DNA: TGTGCCAGCAGCCCACAATCGGCGGGAGGGCCTGGTGAGCAGTTCTTC. V gene TRBV7-3 combines with J gene TRBJ2-5; 9 bases are shared with TRBD2. The J call is doubtful: the DNA matches TRBJ2-1 better. Germline values: CDR1 SGHTA, CDR2 FQGTGA. CDR3 length: 16 residues.

The gene calls are TRBV29-1 and TRBJ2-5, with D perhaps assigned TRBD1 or TRBD2 (5 bases each). The CDR3 is made up of 11 amino acids. Germline CDR1 is SQVTM and CDR2 is ANQGSEA. With 7 bases removed from V and 6 bases from J, the gap between germline ends came to 12 bases. Written as DNA, the CDR3 is TGCAGCGCCGAGGGGCCTCAGACCCAGTACTTC. It yields the protein CSAEGPQTQYF.

The chain recombines TRBV28 with TRBJ2-7, with a weak D call TRBD2 (5 bases). Trimming left V 5 bases short and J 7 bases short, with 12 bases between. The CDR3 has 12 residues. CDR1 and CDR2 from the germline V gene are MDHEN and SYDVKM. DNA of the CDR3: TGTGCCAGCAGTGTAACTAGGAGTGAGCAGTACTTC. Translating it yields CASSVTRSEQYF.

The chain carries TRBV10-3 and TRBJ2-5, with D perhaps assigned TRBD1 or TRBD2 (6 bases each). The germline V gene encodes CDR1 ENHRY and CDR2 SYGVKD. Deletions cut 0 bases from V and 6 bases from J, with 14 bases between. The CDR3 contains 15 residues. CDR3 region: CAISESGGGDQTQYF. DNA for the CDR3: TGTGCCATCAGTGAGTCGGGGGGCGGCGATCAGACCCAGTACTTC.

The table lists this clonotype with a count of one. The genes are TRBV4-1 and TRBJ2-1; no firm D call. Germline CDR1 is MGHRA and CDR2 is YSYEKL. Trimming stripped 2 bases from V and 3 bases from J, with 2 bases between. The CDR3 has 12 residues. This CDR3 reads CASSQHYNEQFF. The CDR3 DNA follows: TGCGCCAGCAGCCAACACTACAATGAGCAGTTCTTC.

There are a few counts of this clonotype. V gene TRBV10-3 combines with J gene TRBJ2-5; 7 nucleotides align to TRBD2. The CDR3 is made up of 14 amino acids. The germline V gene encodes CDR1 ENHRY and CDR2 SYGVKD. With V trimmed by 3 bases and J by 4 bases, 5 bases remained unmatched. Here the CDR3 reads CAISEPTSSETQYF. CDR3 coding DNA: TGTGCCATCAGTGAACCGACTAGCTCAGAGACCCAGTACTTC.

This clonotype was counted only a few times. This chain links TRBV7-2 with TRBJ2-5; perhaps TRBD2 as D (6 bases). The J call may be faulty, since TRBJ2-1 better matches the DNA end. Germline V CDR1 and CDR2: SGHTA, FQGNSA. CDR3 length: 16 residues. The CDR3 is CASSLFVSGPYNEQFF. In DNA, the CDR3 is TGTGCCAGCAGCTTATTTGTTAGCGGTCCATACAATGAGCAGTTCTTC.

This clonotype was counted between two and nine times. V gene TRBV7-2 combines with J gene TRBJ1-1; D is possibly TRBD1 (5 bases). CDR3 length equals 15 residues. The germline V gene has CDR1 SGHTA and CDR2 FQGNSA. The germline V and J ends were trimmed by 1 base and 1 base, with 10 bases remaining between them. In DNA form, the CDR3 reads TGTGCCAGCAGCTTAGGTGGGGGTTCGAACACTGAAGCTTTCTTT. Its translation is CASSLGGGSNTEAFF.

The chain recombines TRBV12-3 or TRBV12-4 with TRBJ1-3, with 7 bases that match TRBD1. The CDR3 spans 14 residues. Trimming took 6 bases from V and 2 from J; bases not matched to a gene: 4. Written as DNA, the CDR3 is TGTGCCAGCAGGCCCGGGACAGCTGGAAACACCATATATTTT. Protein: CASRPGTAGNTIYF.

The J gene is TRBJ1-1, the V gene TRBV29-1, with D possibly being TRBD1 (5 bases). Germline CDR1 SQVTM, CDR2 ANQGSEA. V lost 7 bases and J 0 bases, leaving 18 bases between the germline ends. This CDR3 contains 15 residues. The CDR3 DNA is TGCAGCGCTCCCGAACCAGGGTACATGAACACTGAAGCTTTCTTT. The encoded protein is CSAPEPGYMNTEAFF.

This clonotype has a handful of counts. V usage is TRBV20-1 and J usage is TRBJ1-2, with 7 nucleotides matching TRBD1. V lost 3 bases and J lost 6; bases outside the gene matches: 10. The CDR3 runs to 14 residues. Germline V gene data show CDR1 as DFQATT and CDR2 as SNEGSKA (reference sequence). CDR3 region: CSASEQGSWHGYTF. CDR3 nucleotides: TGCAGTGCTAGCGAACAGGGGTCATGGCATGGCTACACCTTC.

The rearrangement links TRBV5-6 to TRBJ2-7; D is undetermined. The V end was cut by 4 bases, the J end by 0 bases, with 11 bases between. The germline CDR1 and CDR2 sequences are SGHDT and YYEEEE. CDR3 length equals 14 residues. The CDR3 protein is CASSVAWGSYEQYF. The CDR3 DNA is TGTGCCAGCAGCGTAGCCTGGGGCTCCTACGAGCAGTACTTC.

This clonotype was observed a handful of times. This chain uses TRBV4-1 with TRBJ2-3; D is possibly TRBD1 (5 bases). The germline V gene has CDR1 MGHRA and CDR2 YSYEKL. The CDR3 sequence is 15 residues long. V dropped 0 bases and J dropped 1 base, with 8 bases sitting between them. The CDR3 sequence is CASSQEGRGTDTQYF. For the CDR3, the DNA is TGCGCCAGCAGCCAAGAGGGCAGGGGCACAGATACGCAGTATTTT.

This sequence joins TRBV28 and TRBJ2-7; TRBD2 aligns across 10 bases. With 8 bases clipped from V and 4 bases from J, the junction kept 11 bases outside the gene matches. The length of the CDR3 is 15 residues. CDR1 is MDHEN, CDR2 SYDVKM, per germline. The CDR3 protein is CASYSLAGGLYEQYF. The CDR3 DNA reads as TGTGCCAGCTACTCCTTAGCGGGGGGTTTGTACGAGCAGTACTTC.

For this clonotype: No conserved phenylalanine or tryptophan is present at the end of the CDR3, so a read error is the likely explanation. The CDR3 sequence is CASSLANRGSYNEQFY. The CDR3, as DNA: TGTGCCAGCAGCTTAGCAAATCGGGGGTCCTACAATGAGCAGTTCTAC. V gene TRBV7-9 combines with J gene TRBJ2-1; D is perhaps TRBD2 (6 bases). Germline CDR1 reads SEHNR; CDR2 reads FQNEAQ (reference sequence). Trimming shortened V by 0 bases and J by 1 base, and 10 bases separated the two germline ends. This CDR3 is built from 16 residues.

This clonotype was observed a handful of times. The CDR3 reads CSVAGTGGADTQYF. In DNA form, the CDR3 reads TGCAGCGTTGCCGGGACAGGGGGCGCAGATACGCAGTATTTT. The V gene is TRBV29-1, the J gene TRBJ2-3, with 12 nucleotides matching TRBD1. This CDR3 has 14 amino acids. V trimming: 4 bases; J trimming: 4 bases; junction bases outside the gene matches: 3. Germline loops: CDR1 SQVTM, CDR2 ANQGSEA.

The chain employs TRBV21-1 and TRBJ1-4; the DNA was not compared with TRBD1, the D call given in the table. TRBV21-1 is described as a pseudogene. The CDR3 is made up of 14 amino acids. DNA of the CDR3: TGTGCCAGCAGCCGCCGGGACAGAGGGGAAAAACTGTTTTTT. This gives the protein CASSRRDRGEKLFF.

The sample holds a few counts of this clonotype. V is TRBV5-1 and J is TRBJ2-7; TRBD1 matches at 9 bases. Germline assignment: CDR1 SGHRS and CDR2 YFSETQ. V was pared by 2 bases and J by 7 bases, with 7 bases of the junction left unmatched. The CDR3 has 14 residues. The CDR3 nucleotides read TGCGCCAGCAGCTTCTCGGGACAGGGCTATGAGCAGTACTTC. This translates into CASSFSGQGYEQYF.

This clonotype has just a few counts. V and J are TRBV9 and TRBJ2-7; TRBD1 aligns across 8 bases. CDR3 length equals 16 residues. The germline V gene encodes CDR1 SGDLS and CDR2 YYNGEE. With V trimmed by 4 bases and J by 3 bases, 12 bases remained unmatched. The CDR3 here is CASSRRSTGGVYEQYF. In DNA form, the CDR3 reads TGTGCCAGCAGCCGACGCTCTACAGGGGGAGTCTACGAGCAGTACTTC.

The chain joins TRBV6-1 to TRBJ1-5; D not resolved. Per the germline V gene, CDR1 is MNHNS and CDR2 is SASEGT. Trimming removed 2 bases at V and 5 bases at J, with 7 bases between. CDR3 length equals 13 residues. CDR3 sequence: CASSERWDQPQHF. CDR3 in DNA: TGTGCCAGCAGTGAACGGTGGGATCAGCCCCAGCATTTT.